This T cell receptor beta chain was sequenced in a study of sequential checkpoint blockade in melanoma. As to treatment: randomized to nivolumab then ipilimumab (arm A) or the reverse (arm B). Patients had received no earlier DNA-damaging chemotherapy. Clones were read by immunoSEQ multiplex PCR, and TCRdb kept only the in-frame ones, dropping some. This sample carries roughly 9,200 clones, 20% to 25% of them seen once, and the ten largest clones take around 10%. Points from the study as a whole: Mutational load did not correlate with tumor T-cell fraction or clonality.

Germline CDR1 is MRHNA and CDR2 is SNTAGT. Deletions cut 5 bases from V and 10 bases from J, with 20 bases between. CDR3 size: 14 residues. Note on this clone: The antigen is unknown.

The source is a human donor with melanoma. The material sequenced was tumor tissue (inferred from file names), taken from a patient given nivolumab and ipilimumab in sequence. This chain connects TRBV6-4 to TRBJ1-1; tentative D call: TRBD1 (6 bases). The CDR3 is CASSKQGLDGVAFF. CDR3 in DNA: TGTGCCAGCAGTAAACAGGGACTTGACGGTGTAGCTTTCTTT.